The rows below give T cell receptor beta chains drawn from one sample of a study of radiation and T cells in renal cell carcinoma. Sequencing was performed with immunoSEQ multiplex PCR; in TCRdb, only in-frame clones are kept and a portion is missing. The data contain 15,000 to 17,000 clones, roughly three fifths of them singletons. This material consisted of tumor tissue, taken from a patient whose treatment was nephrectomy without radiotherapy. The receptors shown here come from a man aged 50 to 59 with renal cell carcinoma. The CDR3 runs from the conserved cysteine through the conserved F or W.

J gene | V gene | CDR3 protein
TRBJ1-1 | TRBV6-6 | CASMRNTEAFF
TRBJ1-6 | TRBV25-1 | CASRAGTDNSPLHF
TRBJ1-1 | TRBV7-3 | CASSFLGTAMNTEAFF
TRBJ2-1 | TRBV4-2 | CASSLTVGNEQFF
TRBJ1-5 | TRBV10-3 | CAISSGLESNQPQHF
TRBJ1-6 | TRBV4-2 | CASSQDTENSPLHF
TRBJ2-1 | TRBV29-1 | CSVEGLAGAGEQFF
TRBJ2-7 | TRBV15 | CATSEWDGENEQYF
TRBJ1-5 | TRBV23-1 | CASSQVCDRGTDQPQHF
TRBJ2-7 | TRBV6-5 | CASSYGDFSSYEQYF
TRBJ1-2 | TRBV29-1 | CSVVGGQGYGYTF
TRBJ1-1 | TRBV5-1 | CASSPRTGTNTEAFF
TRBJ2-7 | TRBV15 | CATSTNPGQSSYEQYF
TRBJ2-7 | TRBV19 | CASSLDGSYSYEQYF
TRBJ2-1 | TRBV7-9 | CASSQDDSEQFF
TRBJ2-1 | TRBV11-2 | CASSLAAGGSNEQFF
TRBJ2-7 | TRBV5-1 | CASSLATGSSYEQYF
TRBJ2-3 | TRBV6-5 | CASMTGTTSTDTQYF
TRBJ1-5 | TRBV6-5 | CASSLQGARQPQHF
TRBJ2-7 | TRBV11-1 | CASSLDETTYEQYF
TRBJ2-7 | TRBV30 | CAWSPPGQYSYEQYF
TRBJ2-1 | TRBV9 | CASSPWTSGNLNEQFF
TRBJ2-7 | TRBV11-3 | CASSYRRDRGYEQYF
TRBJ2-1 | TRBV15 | CATSRVLAGYASYNEQFF
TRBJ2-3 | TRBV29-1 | CSVGVSIDGDTQYF
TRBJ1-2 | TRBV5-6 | CASSFGAENYGYTF
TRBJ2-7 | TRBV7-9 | CASSLQGTYEQYF
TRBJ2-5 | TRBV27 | CASSLIGAGQETQYF
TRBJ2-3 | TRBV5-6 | CASSSGLADTYTDTQYF
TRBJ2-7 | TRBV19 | CASSIPGGSYEQYF
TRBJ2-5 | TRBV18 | CASSPLEGADQETQYF
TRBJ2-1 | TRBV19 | CASSTVVDPSSYNEQFF
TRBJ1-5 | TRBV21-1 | CASSSHPRDRVPNQPQHF
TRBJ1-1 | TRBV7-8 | CASSIIQGRVGNTEAFF
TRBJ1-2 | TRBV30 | CAWKIGTGTSGYTF
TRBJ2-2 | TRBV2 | CASSGDRVSGELFF
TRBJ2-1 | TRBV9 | CASSKGLAGPYNEQFF
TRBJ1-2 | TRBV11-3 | CASSLRPRTDGYTF
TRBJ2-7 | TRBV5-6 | CASSLSGSYYEQYF
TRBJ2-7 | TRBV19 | CASSSVSSYEQYF
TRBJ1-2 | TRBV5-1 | CASSLEQTVNYGYTF
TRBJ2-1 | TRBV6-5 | CASSPGTVQQFF
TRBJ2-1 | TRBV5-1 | CASSLRDSPFYEQFF
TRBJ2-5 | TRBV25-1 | CASSDGMDRGFSQETQYF
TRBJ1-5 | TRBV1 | CTSSQGMGRRNQPQHF
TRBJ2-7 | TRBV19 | CASSIIIASSAHEQYF
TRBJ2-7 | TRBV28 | CASSLGDRAYEQYF
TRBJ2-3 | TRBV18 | CASSRWGGSGDTQYF
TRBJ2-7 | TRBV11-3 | CASTLDRTEYEQYF
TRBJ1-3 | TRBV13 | CASSLVERQAGNTIYF
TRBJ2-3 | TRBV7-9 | CASSLATSTDTQYF
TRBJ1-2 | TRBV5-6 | CASSLGLRNSHGYTF
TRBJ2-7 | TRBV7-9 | CASSQPGQGFYEQYF